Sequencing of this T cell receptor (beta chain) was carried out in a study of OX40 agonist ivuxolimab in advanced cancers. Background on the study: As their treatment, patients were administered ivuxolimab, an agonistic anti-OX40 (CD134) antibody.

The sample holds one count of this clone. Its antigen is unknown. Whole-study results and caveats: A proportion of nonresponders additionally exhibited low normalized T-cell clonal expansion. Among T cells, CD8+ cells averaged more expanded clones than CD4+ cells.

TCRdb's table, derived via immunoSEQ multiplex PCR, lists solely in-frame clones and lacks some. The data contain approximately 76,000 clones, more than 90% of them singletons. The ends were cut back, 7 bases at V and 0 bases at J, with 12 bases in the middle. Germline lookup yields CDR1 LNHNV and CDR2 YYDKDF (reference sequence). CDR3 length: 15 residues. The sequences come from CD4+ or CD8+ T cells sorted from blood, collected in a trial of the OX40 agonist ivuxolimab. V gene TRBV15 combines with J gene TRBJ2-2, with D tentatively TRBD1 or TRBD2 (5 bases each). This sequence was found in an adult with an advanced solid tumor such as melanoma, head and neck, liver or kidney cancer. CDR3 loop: CATTRGPPNTGELFF. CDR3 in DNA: TGTGCCACCACCCGGGGACCCCCGAACACCGGGGAGCTGTTTTTT.